What follows are 4 T cell receptor beta chains derived from one specimen sequenced in a study of blood T cells in healthy people across ages. Together with a sample-barcoded 5' primer, a J-beta primer mix was included in a second PCR lasting about 7 to 11 cycles. TCRdb reprocessed the 5' RACE reads via MiXCR and lists one record per CDR3 protein. The data show roughly 2 million distinct CDR3 sequences, with roughly 52% seen just once and approximately 2.1% held by the top ten. The sequencing sample was made of blood. The source of these receptors is a woman between 35 and 50 years old in good health.

This chain joins TRBV12-3 or TRBV12-4 and TRBJ1-1; 7 nucleotides match TRBD1. The CDR3 loop spans 14 amino acids. V dropped 5 bases and J dropped 6; count of bases not matched to a gene: 9. This CDR3 reads CASSNRDRLSEAFF. The CDR3 region has the DNA TGTGCCAGCAGTAACCGGGACAGACTTTCTGAAGCTTTCTTT.

The rearrangement links TRBV5-1 to TRBJ2-1; D might be TRBD2 (6 bases). Trimming left V 4 bases short and J 5 bases short, with 19 bases between. CDR1 and CDR2 (germline): SGHRS, YFSETQ. This CDR3 is 16 amino acids long. CDR3 DNA: TGCGCCAGCAGCCCACAAAGGCCCTTAGCGGACAATGAGCAGTTCTTC. Its protein is CASSPQRPLADNEQFF.

Regarding this clonotype: A much more abundant neighbour one base away suggests this may be a read error. V is TRBV10-3 and J is TRBJ2-7; D gene uncertain. The J call may be incorrect, as the DNA end agrees better with TRBJ2-5. The CDR3 has 12 residues. The germline V gene has CDR1 ENHRY and CDR2 SYGVKD. CDR3 coding DNA: TGTGCCATCGGTGAGTCCCAAGAGACCCAGTACTTC. Its protein is CAIGESQETQYF.

The CDR3 loop is CASSRRDRGPYEQYF. CDR3 bases: TGTGCCAGCAGCCGCCGGGACAGGGGGCCCTACGAGCAGTACTTC. The V call is TRBV3-1, the J call TRBJ2-7, with 12 bases lining up with TRBD1. Germline loops: CDR1 LGHDT, CDR2 YNNKEL (reference sequence). J was trimmed by 2 bases and V by 4 bases; bases with no gene match: 3. This CDR3 comprises 15 residues.